At least ten counts were recorded for the clone carrying this T cell receptor (beta chain). The target antigen is unknown. The CDR3 has 12 amino acids. V was clipped by 1 base and J by 7 bases, with 10 bases between them. CDR1 SQVTM and CDR2 ANQGSEA come from the germline V gene. Unique molecular identifiers were included in an RNA-based 3' RACE TCR library. TCRdb independently ran MiXCR on the 3' RACE reads; one entry per CDR3 protein. The sample lists about 89,000 distinct CDR3 sequences; under 8% were seen once. The sample comes from a study of HIV-infected children after antiretroviral therapy interruption. Study-level information: Interruption-arm samples span weeks 0, 12, interruption end (24 or 48), and about 3 years post-study.

Whole-study findings and limits: Minor non-naive CD45RA+ populations, like EMRA or stem memory, might contaminate naive sorts.

Sample treatment: PENTA 11 planned treatment interruption arm or continuous ART arm. Cryopreserved PBMC samples required at least 5 million viable cells. Here the sequenced sample was CD45RA+ CD4+ T cells from PBMCs, pooled from several time points, taken from a donor given antiretroviral therapy, either interrupted or continuous. The subset denotes: naive CD4+ CD45RA+ CD45RO- T cells. This chain joins TRBV29-1 and TRBJ1-1; D is ambiguous. The TCR was taken from a pool of human donors with HIV. The CDR3 nucleotides are TGCAGCGTTGAAGTCCTCGCTGGTGAAGCTTTCTTT. Translating it yields CSVEVLAGEAFF.